The rows below give T cell receptor beta chains drawn from one sample of a study of a mutant IDH1 vaccine in newly diagnosed glioma. These TCRs are of unknown antigen specificity. TCRdb keeps only in-frame clones here, not all; method: immunoSEQ multiplex PCR. The sample consists of 45,000 or so clones, 81% of them appearing once. Sample: PBMCs, taken from a glioma patient whose treatment included an IDH1 peptide vaccine. The source is a middle-aged woman with glioma. Some clones in this sample may be carry-over from other donors' samples. Each CDR3 is given with its conserved first and last residue.

j_gene	v_gene	CDR3aa
TRBJ2-6	TRBV11-2	CASGIRAGANVLTF
TRBJ2-2	TRBV5-1	CASSPLSPDTGELFF
TRBJ2-7	TRBV5-6	CASSFTGTGYNEQYF
TRBJ2-7	TRBV4-1	CASSPLHLVAYEQYF
TRBJ2-3	TRBV6-1	CASKLERASDTQYF
TRBJ1-2	TRBV5-4	CASRPWTNYGYTF
TRBJ2-7	TRBV29-1	CSVEANSYEQYF
TRBJ1-1	TRBV6-1	CASSERVNRDTEAFF
TRBJ1-1	TRBV6-5	CASSYSKGTTEAFF
TRBJ2-1	TRBV9	CASSSGLAGLNEQFF
TRBJ1-1	TRBV6-6	CASSYWGDEAFF
TRBJ1-2	TRBV15	CATSRDYKTLYGYTF
TRBJ1-1	TRBV11-2	CASSSPYPGDGTEAFF
TRBJ2-7	TRBV30	CAWSWLRQAYEQYF